This paragraph covers one T cell receptor beta chain sequence. As to treatment: around 19 received Ad26.COV2.S at low or high dose, single or two shots; about five received placebo; per-sample allocation not given. Each sample was drawn 63 days after the first injection (of vaccine or placebo). This specimen belongs to a study of Ad26.COV2.S vaccination and SARS-CoV-2 variants. Background on the study: Once, or twice with 56 days between doses, Ad26.COV2.S was given intramuscularly.

With 7 bases removed from V and 2 bases from J, the gap between germline ends came to 9 bases. CDR1 is SNHLY, CDR2 FYNNEI, per germline. The CDR3 covers 13 residues. Assay used: immunoSEQ multiplex PCR; TCRdb lists only in-frame clones, some missing. The table shows 350,000 to 450,000 clones, with 89% occurring only once. The genes are TRBV2 and TRBJ2-1, with D possibly matching TRBD2 (5 bases). The receptor comes from a person aged 18-65 years who received the Ad26.COV2.S COVID-19 vaccine or a placebo. Sample: peripheral blood, taken in a trial of Ad26.COV2.S vaccine versus placebo. CDR3 nucleotide sequence: TGTGCCAGCAAGGGAGTGGCCTACAATGAGCAGTTCTTC. This translates into CASKGVAYNEQFF.